Below, one T cell receptor (beta chain) is given with its context. Its antigen is still unknown. This entry comes from a study of blood T cells in healthy people across ages. A J-beta primer mix and a sample-barcoded 5' primer were used in a second PCR of about 6 to 12 cycles. TCRdb reprocessed the 5' RACE reads via MiXCR and lists one record per CDR3 protein. The top ten clones hold 23% of a sample with approximately 1,700,000 distinct CDR3 sequences, about 39% of them seen once. Regarding the study as a whole: Because sorting was not performed, PBMCs prevented conclusive naive versus antigen-experienced comparison.

The receptor's source is a human donor in good health. Material: blood.

DNA for the CDR3: TGTGCCAGCAGCCAAGCCTCGGGGGGCGGCTACACCTTC. Translated: CASSQASGGGYTF. This sequence joins TRBV11-1 and TRBJ1-2, with a possible D match to TRBD1 (6 bases). The CDR3 spans 13 residues. V was clipped by 5 bases and J by 8 bases, with 15 bases between them. Per the germline V gene, CDR1 is SGHAT and CDR2 is FQDESV (reference sequence). Full variable domain (outside the CDR3, taken from reference TRBV11-1 and TRBJ1-2): EAEVAQSPRYKITEKSQAVAFWCDPISGHATLYWYRQILGQGPELLVQFQDESVVDDSQLPKDRFSAERLKGVDSTLKIQPAELGDSAMYLCASSQASGGGYTFGSGTRLTVV.